Only one count was recorded for the clone carrying this T cell receptor beta chain. This sample is drawn from a study of cytomegalovirus exposure and HLA in healthy donors. The CDR3 covers 17 residues. CDR1 and CDR2 (germline): SNHLY, FYNNEI. Trimming cost V 0 bases and J 1 base; bases outside gene matches: 6. This PCR relied on a set of 60 Vbeta primers and 13 Jbeta primers. The method was immunoSEQ multiplex PCR; TCRdb's version includes in-frame clones alone and lacks a portion of them. In the table there are about 170,000 clones, about 85% of which are singletons. The chain links TRBV2 to TRBJ2-3; TRBD2 matches at 8 bases. Sequencing was done on a sample of PBMCs. The TCR originated in a woman between 50 and 59 years old in good health and CMV-seropositive. The CDR3 region is CASSEALVLAGTDTQYF. The CDR3 bases are TGTGCCAGCAGTGAAGCGCTGGTACTAGCGGGCACAGATACGCAGTATTTT.